In this sample, the clone carrying this TCR beta chain turned up many times. Its antigen is undetermined. This library used 300 to 450 ng RNA and molecular barcoded adaptors spanning alpha/delta and beta/gamma chains. TCRdb re-called the reads with MiXCR, one entry per CDR3 protein. Here the sample spans about 10,000 distinct CDR3 sequences, approximately 16% being singletons. Germline CDR1 SGHVS, CDR2 FQNEAQ. This CDR3 has 15 amino acids. The J segment lost 6 bases and the V segment lost 1 base, leaving 3 bases of the junction unmatched. The source of the sample is a study of read filtering for tumor transcriptome and immune sequencing. Overall study context: Revised staging placed roughly 8 patients in R-ISS I, about 15 in II, roughly 7 in III. RNA-seq yielded only roughly 80 to 1,300 TCR reads, IR-seq about 4.05 to 11 million.

Study-wide results and limits: Compared with RNA-seq, IR-seq gave much higher clonotype depth and reliability.

The source of this sequence is a donor older than 35 with multiple myeloma. This chain links TRBV7-8 with TRBJ2-1; 10 bases match TRBD2. Sequencing was performed on a population of CD138-negative cells sorted from bone marrow. The CDR3 loop is CASSLGASGGNEQFF. The CDR3 DNA sequence: TGTGCCAGCAGCTTAGGGGCTAGCGGGGGCAATGAGCAGTTCTTC.